This T cell receptor beta chain was profiled in a study of Ad26.COV2.S vaccination and SARS-CoV-2 variants. Only in-frame clones appear in the TCRdb table, and some are missing; sequencing was by immunoSEQ multiplex PCR. This sample has about 410,000 clones, with about 88% found just once. A note on this clone: Antigen: not known.

This CDR3 is 14 amino acids long. V was pared by 7 bases and J by 6 bases, with 11 bases of the junction left unmatched. Germline values: CDR1 MDHEN, CDR2 SYDVKM. General study results and limits: Reports say spike-specific CD8+ and CD4+ T cell responses covered substantial breadth after vaccination. Vaccinated and placebo-treated recipients had similar non-spike TCR breadth.

Specified treatment: over 15 received Ad26.COV2.S at low or high dose, single or two shots; five or six received placebo; per-sample allocation not given. All samples were drawn on day 63, counting from the first vaccine or placebo injection. In Boston, an adult donor aged 18-55 years took part. The sequence derives from a person aged 18 to 65 who received the Ad26.COV2.S COVID-19 vaccine or a placebo. The rearrangement uses TRBV28 and TRBJ2-7; TRBD1 matches 8 bases. Source: peripheral blood, taken in a trial of Ad26.COV2.S vaccine versus placebo. The CDR3 is CASTPGGFVGEQYF. In DNA, the CDR3 is TGTGCCAGCACTCCAGGGGGCTTTGTAGGCGAGCAGTACTTC.